The present T cell receptor beta chain was sequenced within a study of monozygotic twins with inflammatory bowel disease (dated by TCRdb to about 2019). The study in broad terms: The full study comprised 28 monozygotic twin pairs: nine German pairs (four IBD-concordant, five IBD-discordant) and 19 IBD-discordant Danish pairs. The search for disease-associated traits relied mainly on comparing IBD patients with their genetically identical healthy co-twins within discordant pairs. Each individual had, on average, about 151 000 unique TCRalpha sequences and 181 000 unique TCRbeta sequences available for analysis. Broader findings and caveats from the paper: Because patients received different immunosuppressive treatments, the repertoires may have picked up extra background noise and variability between individuals. The results gave no support for a single strong signal or clonotype linked to IBD. IBD patients shared fewer clonotypes with other individuals than healthy twins did, most markedly in patients showing signs of disease activity. No difference in repertoire similarity was observed between concordant and discordant twins, possibly owing to limited statistical power. The analysis was unable to tell different T cell subtypes apart. TCRbeta repertoire diversity, by inverse Simpson index, was decreased in IBD patients compared with their healthy co-twins.

The library was made by 5' RACE. Preparation of each TCR library used around 3,500 ng of total RNA. For each sample, cDNA was synthesized in eight separate reactions using SMARTScribe reverse transcriptase. Unique molecular identifiers containing a 6-nucleotide sample barcode were introduced through template switching during cDNA synthesis. Amplification of TCRalpha and TCRbeta cDNA involved two nested PCRs of approximately 16 and 9 cycles, and each PCR was followed by bead purification. Before amplification, cDNA was treated with uracil DNA-glycosylase and purified using the QIAquick PCR purification kit. In the second PCR, Illumina TruSeq-compatible adapters and sample-specific barcodes were added. TapeStation and Qubit were used to check library quality and concentration, and 4 to 6 ng of each library was pooled. Sequencing of the pooled libraries was done on an Illumina HiSeq2500 single-index Rapid Run using custom sequencing primers and 2 x 100 bp reads. The study's processing was this. PCR and sequencing errors were corrected by UMI-based consensus assembly using MiGEC version 1.2.6. MiXCR version 2.1.1 handled V(D)J alignment, clonotype assembly and CDR3 extraction. Gene usage, clonotype sharing and MAIT/NKT TCR abundance were normalised by analysing the top 1000, 10 000 and 20 000 clonotypes per sample. After downsampling to 27 000 UMIs, diversity was calculated as the inverse Simpson index using the vegan R package. Paired Mann-Whitney U tests were applied to discordant twin pairs, and Benjamini-Hochberg correction was used for multiple testing. After TCRdb reprocessed the reads, each CDR3 protein sequence was kept as one row, without DNA. The V and J calls, along with clone size, are taken from TCRdb and not from the paper's own processing. The sample has 150,000 or so distinct CDR3 sequences on record. The top ten clonotypes cover about 1.2% of the sample.

From each donor, a roughly 2.7 ml peripheral blood sample was collected into PAXgene tubes and kept at -80 degrees C. Without any T cell sorting, total RNA was extracted from whole blood using the PAXgene blood miRNA kit on an automated QIAcube. Peripheral blood from monozygotic twin pairs who were concordant or discordant for inflammatory bowel disease underwent deep TCRalpha and TCRbeta repertoire profiling using unique molecular barcoding. Smoking habits were recorded for all twin pairs, and each individual was classified as a current, former or never smoker. The cysteine opens and the phenylalanine closes a CDR3 of 14 amino acids. No DNA accompanies this entry. Taken from the germline V gene, the CDR1 and CDR2 loops are SGHDT and YYEEEE. In regard to this clonotype: Its specific antigen is unknown.

This clonotype was obtained from a human donor with ulcerative colitis or Crohn's disease, or a healthy co-twin of an affected twin (not recorded which). The sequence joins TRBV5-6 to TRBJ1-2; TCRdb gives TRBD1 as the D gene, but with no DNA this cannot be confirmed. Material: blood. The CDR3 region reads CASSPGTEYYGYTF.